Reported below is one TCR beta chain. Its antigen is unidentified. Read data end 3 residues before the CDR3 end; the end is taken from the germline J gene. These data belong to a study of T cell clonality in common variable immunodeficiency. The study, taken as a whole, reports: Common variable immunodeficiency TCR beta sequences reportedly had fewer deletions and N-nucleotide insertions. T cell subpopulation sequencing would be needed to explain CVID clonality. TCRbeta clonality was increased in CVID versus healthy controls.

The CDR3 contains 14 residues. V was cut by 4 bases and J by 9 bases, with 13 bases left in between. The repertoire was sequenced with immunoSEQ multiplex PCR; TCRdb's copy has only in-frame clones and lacks some. The specimen has tens of thousands of clones, none found just once. Patients had low serum IgG, IgA and/or IgM and specific antibody deficiency. All CVID subjects were on immunoglobulin replacement for at least one year. The sample was peripheral blood mononuclear cells. The sequence derives from a human donor with common variable immunodeficiency. This chain connects TRBV23-1 to TRBJ1-6; D gene uncertain. TRBV23-1 is an ORF for which the function is uncertain. Incomplete CDR3 DNA: TGCGCCAGCAGTCTGCGAAGTTCCATTTCACCC. It codes for CASSLRSSISP. Given in full, the CDR3 is CASSLRSSISPLHF.